This T cell receptor (beta chain) was retrieved from a study of blood T cell repertoires in COVID-19. About the study: Samples taken during acute and convalescent COVID-19 were collected in the United States, Italy and Spain. Sources were T cells, B-cell-depleted T cells, or PBMCs; the material itself was cDNA or gDNA.

Methods used by the authors: Estimation of nucleated cell counts was performed using reference gene primer amplification. Some clones are missing from TCRdb's copy, which holds only in-frame ones; the method was immunoSEQ multiplex PCR. V, J and clone size derive from that table, while D and trimming were established from the DNA sequence. The sample includes about 15,000 clones, approximately 90% of them seen just once. In this sample, this clone turned up a few times. This CDR3 has 16 residues. CDR1 and CDR2 (germline): KGHSH, LQKENI. Trimming pared 2 bases from V and 2 bases from J, leaving 12 bases between.

The chain recombines TRBV18 with TRBJ1-4; no firm D call. This sequence originates from a human donor with active COVID-19. The donor label of this sample is uncertain. Sequenced: peripheral blood. As DNA, the CDR3 is TGTGCCAGCTCACCAGTGAGGTGGCAGACTAATGAAAAACTGTTTTTT. It specifies CASSPVRWQTNEKLFF.